Included here is one TCR beta chain sequence, with context. What it binds is unknown. Naive CD8 populations comprised CD45RO-negative cells positively selected for CCR7, excluding terminally differentiated effector memory CD45RA+ cells. This entry belongs to a study of shared clonotypes between healthy human individuals. Findings of the study overall: Sequencing depth was a factor that was expected to affect clonotype sharing among donors. Several donors held around 5% of naive CD4 clonotypes in common. All-four-donor shared clonotypes had higher generation probabilities than non-shared clonotypes did. Collection of samples was limited to blood; tissue repertoires likely differ.

The repertoire was sequenced with immunoSEQ multiplex PCR; TCRdb's copy has only in-frame clones and lacks some. Counted here are hundreds of thousands of clones, 92% occurring once; the ten biggest clones make up about 24%. With 4 bases removed from V and 5 bases from J, the gap between germline ends came to 16 bases. The length of the CDR3 is 15 residues. Germline V gene data show CDR1 as SGDLS and CDR2 as YYNGEE. This clonotype was sampled from a man in his thirties or forties in good health. The chain recombines TRBV9 with TRBJ2-1; D is ambiguous. Sequencing was carried out using naive CD8+ T cells sorted from blood. The CDR3 region is CASSPRMVENNEQFF. Here the CDR3 DNA reads TGTGCCAGCAGCCCTCGCATGGTGGAAAACAATGAGCAGTTCTTC.